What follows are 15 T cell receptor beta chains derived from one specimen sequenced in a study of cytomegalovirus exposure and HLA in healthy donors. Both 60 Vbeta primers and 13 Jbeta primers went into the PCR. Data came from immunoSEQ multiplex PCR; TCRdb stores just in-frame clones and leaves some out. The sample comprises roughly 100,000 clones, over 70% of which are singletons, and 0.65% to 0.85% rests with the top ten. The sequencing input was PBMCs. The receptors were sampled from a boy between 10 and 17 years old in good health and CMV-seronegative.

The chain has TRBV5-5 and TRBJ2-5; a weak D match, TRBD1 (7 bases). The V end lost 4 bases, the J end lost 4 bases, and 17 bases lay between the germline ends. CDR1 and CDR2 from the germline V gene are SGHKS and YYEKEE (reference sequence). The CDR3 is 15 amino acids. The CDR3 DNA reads TGTGCCAGCAGCGGAGGGGGCTACTCGACAGAGACCCAGTACTTC. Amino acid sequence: CASSGGGYSTETQYF.

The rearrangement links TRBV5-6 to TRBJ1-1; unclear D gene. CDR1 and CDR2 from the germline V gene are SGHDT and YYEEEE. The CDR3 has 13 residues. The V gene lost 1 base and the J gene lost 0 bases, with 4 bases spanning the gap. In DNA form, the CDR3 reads TGTGCCAGCAGCTTGTTCATGAACACTGAAGCTTTCTTT. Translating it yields CASSLFMNTEAFF.

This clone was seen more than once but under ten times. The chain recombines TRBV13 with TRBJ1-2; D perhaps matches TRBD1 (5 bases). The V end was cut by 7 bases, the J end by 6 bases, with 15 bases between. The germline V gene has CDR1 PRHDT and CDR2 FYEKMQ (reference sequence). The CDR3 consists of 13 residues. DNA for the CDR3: TGTGCCAGCAACAGACGGTTACAGGATGGCTACACCTTC. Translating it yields CASNRRLQDGYTF.

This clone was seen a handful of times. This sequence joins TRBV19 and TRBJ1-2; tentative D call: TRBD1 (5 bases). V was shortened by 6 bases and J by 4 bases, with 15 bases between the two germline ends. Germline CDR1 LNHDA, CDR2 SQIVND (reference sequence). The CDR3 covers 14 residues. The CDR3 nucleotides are TGTGCCAGTAGCCCCCTCGGGCAGGGCTATGGCTACACCTTC. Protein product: CASSPLGQGYGYTF.

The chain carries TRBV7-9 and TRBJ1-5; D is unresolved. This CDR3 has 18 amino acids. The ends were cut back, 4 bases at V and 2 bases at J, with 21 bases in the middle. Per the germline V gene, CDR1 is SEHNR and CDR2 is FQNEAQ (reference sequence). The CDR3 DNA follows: TGTGCCAGCAGCTCCACCCGATGGAGTGAGGGTGGCAATCAGCCCCAGCATTTT. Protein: CASSSTRWSEGGNQPQHF.

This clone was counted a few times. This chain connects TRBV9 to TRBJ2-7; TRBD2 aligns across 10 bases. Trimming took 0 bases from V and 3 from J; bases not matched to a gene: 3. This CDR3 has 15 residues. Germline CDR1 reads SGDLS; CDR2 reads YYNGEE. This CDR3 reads CASSVGGTSDYEQYF. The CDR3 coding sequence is TGTGCCAGCAGCGTAGGTGGGACTAGCGACTACGAGCAGTACTTC.

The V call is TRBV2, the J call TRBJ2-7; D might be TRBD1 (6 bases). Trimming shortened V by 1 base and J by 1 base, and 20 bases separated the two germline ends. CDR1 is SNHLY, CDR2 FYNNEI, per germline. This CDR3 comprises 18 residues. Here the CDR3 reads CASSEGTRGWTVSYEQYF. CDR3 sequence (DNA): TGTGCCAGCAGTGAAGGAACGAGAGGGTGGACAGTTTCCTACGAGCAGTACTTC.

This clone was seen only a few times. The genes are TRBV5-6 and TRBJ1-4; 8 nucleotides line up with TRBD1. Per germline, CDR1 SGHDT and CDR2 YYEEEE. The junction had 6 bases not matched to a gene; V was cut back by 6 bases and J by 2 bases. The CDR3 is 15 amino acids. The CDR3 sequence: CASIFTGGTNEKLFF. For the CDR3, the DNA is TGTGCCAGCATTTTTACAGGGGGGACTAATGAAAAACTGTTTTTT.

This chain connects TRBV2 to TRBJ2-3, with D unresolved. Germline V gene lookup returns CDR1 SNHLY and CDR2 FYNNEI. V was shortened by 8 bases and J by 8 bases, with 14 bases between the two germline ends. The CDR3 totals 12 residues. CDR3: CASDSFGGTQYF. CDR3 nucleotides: TGTGCCAGCGATTCTTTCGGTGGTACGCAGTATTTT.

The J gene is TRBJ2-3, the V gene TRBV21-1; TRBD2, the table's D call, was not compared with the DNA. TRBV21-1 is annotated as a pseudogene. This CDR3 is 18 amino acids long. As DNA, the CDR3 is TGTGCCATCCTAAAAGTAATAGCGGGGCCACCTAGCACAGATACGCAGTATTTT. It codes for CAILKVIAGPPSTDTQYF.

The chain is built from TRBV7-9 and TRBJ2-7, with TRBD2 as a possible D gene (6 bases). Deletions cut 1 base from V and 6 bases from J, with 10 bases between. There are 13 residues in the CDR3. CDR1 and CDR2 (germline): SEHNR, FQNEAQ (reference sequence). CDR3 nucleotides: TGTGCCAGCAGCTTAGAGGGAGGAGGCGAGCAGTACTTC. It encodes CASSLEGGGEQYF.

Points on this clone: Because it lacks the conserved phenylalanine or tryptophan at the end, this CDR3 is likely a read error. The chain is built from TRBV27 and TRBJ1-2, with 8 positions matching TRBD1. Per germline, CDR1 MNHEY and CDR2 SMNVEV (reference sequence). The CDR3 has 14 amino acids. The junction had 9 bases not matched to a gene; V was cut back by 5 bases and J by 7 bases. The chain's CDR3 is CASSRGQGKGGYTV. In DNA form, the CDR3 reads TGTGCCAGCAGTAGAGGACAGGGAAAAGGTGGCTACACCGTC.

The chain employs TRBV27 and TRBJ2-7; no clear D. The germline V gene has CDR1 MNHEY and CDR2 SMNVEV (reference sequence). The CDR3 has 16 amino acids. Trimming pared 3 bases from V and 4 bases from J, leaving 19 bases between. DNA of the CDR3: TGTGCCAGCAGTTTCTCCCTTTCCGGCGGCTTATACGAGCAGTACTTC. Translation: CASSFSLSGGLYEQYF.

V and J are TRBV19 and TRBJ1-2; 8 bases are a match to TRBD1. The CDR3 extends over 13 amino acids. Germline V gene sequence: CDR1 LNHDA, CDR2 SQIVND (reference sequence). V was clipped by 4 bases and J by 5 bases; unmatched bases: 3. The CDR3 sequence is CASSTTGGYGYTF. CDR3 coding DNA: TGTGCCAGTAGTACAACAGGGGGATATGGCTACACCTTC.

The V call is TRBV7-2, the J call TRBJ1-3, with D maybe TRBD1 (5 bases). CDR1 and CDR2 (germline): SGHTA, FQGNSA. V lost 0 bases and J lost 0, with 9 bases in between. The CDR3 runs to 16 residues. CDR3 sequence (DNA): TGTGCCAGCAGCTTAGCGGACAAAAGCTCTGGAAACACCATATATTTT. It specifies CASSLADKSSGNTIYF.